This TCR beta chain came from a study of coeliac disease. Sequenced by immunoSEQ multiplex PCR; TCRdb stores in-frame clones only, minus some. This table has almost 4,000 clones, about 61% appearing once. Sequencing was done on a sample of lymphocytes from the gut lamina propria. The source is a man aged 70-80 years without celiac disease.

In DNA, the CDR3 is TGTGCCAGCAGTGACAGGCATGAGCAGTTCTTC. Translation gives CASSDRHEQFF. The chain links TRBV2 to TRBJ2-1; D remains ambiguous. The CDR3 runs to 11 residues. Per the germline V gene, CDR1 is SNHLY and CDR2 is FYNNEI. The V gene lost 3 bases and the J gene lost 8 bases, with 5 bases spanning the gap.